The T cell receptor beta chain described here comes from a study of T-cell memory formation after mild COVID-19. Study-wide background: TCR clustering was largely donor specific. General observations from the study: Clones shrinking from day 15 to 85 showed even CD4/CD8 mixes; later expanders tilted CD4+.

TCRdb analysed the 5' RACE reads with MiXCR anew, one entry per CDR3 protein. Among 170,000 or so distinct CDR3 sequences, around a fifth were seen once, and the ten largest hold 23%. This clonotype was observed a few times. The antigen is unknown. The V and J ends lost 0 bases and 3 bases respectively, with 18 bases between them. This CDR3 has 19 amino acids. Germline CDR1 LGHDT, CDR2 YNNKEL (reference sequence). The J gene is TRBJ2-6, the V gene TRBV3-1; D is perhaps TRBD1 or TRBD2 (5 bases each). This sequence originates from an adult woman who had mild COVID-19 (a few samples of this study predate the infection). Cell type and time point are not known. Sequences were obtained from PBMCs or a T cell subset sorted from them (not recorded which). This CDR3 is CASSQDSAGSSGGANVLTF. CDR3 bases: TGTGCCAGCAGCCAAGATTCGGCAGGGAGCTCGGGTGGGGCCAACGTCCTGACTTTC.